The source of this T cell receptor beta chain is a study of CD8+ T cells in alopecia areata. Collection of lesional scalp punch biopsies and peripheral blood was performed in alopecia areata patients. As the sequencing template, cDNA was produced by extracting RNA and reverse transcribing it. The table came from immunoSEQ multiplex PCR; TCRdb's copy has only in-frame clones and leaves some out. The profile shows more than 95,000 clones, roughly two fifths of them singletons. The source is a human donor with alopecia areata. What was sequenced was CD4+ T cells sorted from blood.

Written as DNA, the CDR3 is TGTGCCAGCAGTTTAGTGTCTAGCGGGGCCAATGAGCAGTTCTTC. Translation: CASSLVSSGANEQFF. The chain employs TRBV27 and TRBJ2-1; 9 nucleotides align to TRBD2. CDR3 length: 15 residues. The V gene end was trimmed by 2 bases and the J gene end by 6 bases; junction bases not matched to a gene: 5. Germline CDR1 MNHEY, CDR2 SMNVEV (reference sequence).